The 28 T cell receptor beta chains below come from one sample, sequenced in a study of breast tumors, draining lymph nodes, adjacent tissues. The lymph nodes were axillary draining lymph nodes from breast cancer patients. Each CDR3 protein gets one entry after TCRdb re-called the multiplex PCR reads with MiXCR. The data hold around 300,000 distinct CDR3 sequences, with about 33% observed a single time. The sequencing sample was made of axillary lymph node tissue. The receptors here all came from a female donor with breast cancer. Some clones in this sample may be carry-over from other donors' samples.

This clonotype was found many times. The CDR3 here is CAISDGWGVHPGQYYEQYF. CDR3 nucleotides: TGTGCCATCAGTGATGGTTGGGGGGTACACCCGGGACAGTACTACGAGCAGTACTTC. The rearrangement joins TRBV10-3 to TRBJ2-7; possibly TRBD1 for D (7 bases). Germline V lookup: CDR1 ENHRY, CDR2 SYGVKD. This CDR3 spans 19 amino acids. V lost 3 bases, J lost 3 bases, and 27 bases lay in between.

This clonotype was picked up many times. The chain recombines TRBV10-3 with TRBJ2-7; D remains ambiguous. The CDR3 loop spans 12 amino acids. Germline CDR1 ENHRY, CDR2 SYGVKD. The germline V and J ends were trimmed by 2 bases and 5 bases, with 7 bases remaining between them. CDR3 in DNA: TGTGCCATCAGTGAGGTAGGAGACGAGCAGTACTTC. This encodes CAISEVGDEQYF.

In the case of this clonotype: A read error may explain this, as a much larger clone is one base away. The chain is built from TRBV24-1 and TRBJ1-5, with D tentatively TRBD1 (5 bases). The V gene's germline CDR1 is KGHDR and CDR2 SFDVKD. This CDR3 comprises 14 residues. Trimming shortened V by 2 bases and J by 1 base, and 5 bases separated the two germline ends. This CDR3 is CATSDSGSNQPQHF. CDR3 nucleotides: TGTGCCACCAGTGATTCAGGGAGCAATCAGCCCCAGCATTTT.

A note on this clonotype: A much larger clone differs by one base, so this may be a read error. CDR3 amino acids: CASSFLRDTGRGLGNTIYF. Written as DNA, the CDR3 is TGTGCCAGCAGCTTCCTCCGGGACACGGGCCGAGGATTGGGAAACACCATATATTTT. The chain recombines TRBV11-2 with TRBJ1-3, with D perhaps TRBD1 (6 bases). The CDR3 has 19 residues. Germline V CDR1 and CDR2: SGHAT, FQNNGV. The germline V and J ends were trimmed by 3 bases and 4 bases, with 25 bases remaining between them.

This clonotype was observed many times. The chain recombines TRBV20-1 with TRBJ1-2; the D is unclear. V dropped 6 bases and J dropped 4 bases, with 9 bases sitting between them. Germline CDR1 reads DFQATT; CDR2 reads SNEGSKA (reference sequence). The CDR3 contains 11 residues. CDR3 amino acids: CSALTIYGYTF. The CDR3 DNA is TGCAGTGCCCTGACCATCTATGGCTACACCTTC.

The sample holds many counts of this clonotype. The chain is built from TRBV25-1 and TRBJ2-3; 11 bases are a match to TRBD2. Trimming removed 4 bases from V and 5 bases from J; junction bases left unmatched: 17. Germline lookup yields CDR1 MGHDK and CDR2 SYGVNS. This CDR3 is 19 amino acids long. The CDR3 region has the DNA TGTGCCAGCAGTGTTACAAAAGGGACTAGCGGAAGTGGTGGAGATACGCAGTATTTT. It codes for CASSVTKGTSGSGGDTQYF.

This clonotype was counted ten times or more. The V gene is TRBV10-1, the J gene TRBJ1-4; 10 nucleotides match TRBD1. CDR1 is WNHNN and CDR2 is SYGVQD in the germline V gene (reference sequence). The CDR3 covers 15 residues. V trimming: 3 bases; J trimming: 8 bases; junction bases outside the gene matches: 6. The DNA for the CDR3 is TGCGCCAGCAGTGACTCCGGGACAGGGGAGGAAAAACTGTTTTTT. It translates to CASSDSGTGEEKLFF.

In its sample, this clonotype was seen many times. The chain employs TRBV6-6 and TRBJ2-7; 8 bases agree with TRBD1. V trimming: 7 bases; J trimming: 2 bases; junction bases outside the gene matches: 1. The CDR3 is made up of 12 amino acids. Germline V gene data show CDR1 as MNHNY and CDR2 as SVGAGI (reference sequence). The CDR3 sequence: CASKDRAYEQYF. In nucleotides, the CDR3 is TGTGCCAGCAAGGACAGGGCCTACGAGCAGTACTTC.

This clonotype was seen at least ten times. This chain joins TRBV19 and TRBJ2-5, with D tentatively TRBD1 (7 bases). From germline, CDR1 is LNHDA and CDR2 SQIVND (reference sequence). CDR3 length equals 15 residues. The V gene lost 9 bases and the J gene lost 5 bases, with 22 bases spanning the gap. The CDR3 DNA reads as TGTGCCAGCGCGGGGATTAGGGGGCGCAAGGAGACCCAGTACTTC. Residues: CASAGIRGRKETQYF.

This clonotype was recorded many times. The chain uses TRBV24-1 and TRBJ2-5; D remains ambiguous. V was shortened by 3 bases and J by 5 bases, with 15 bases between the two germline ends. Germline CDR1 is KGHDR and CDR2 is SFDVKD. The CDR3 sequence is 15 residues long. The CDR3 DNA reads as TGTGCCACCAGTGATCCCACCCTAGTAGGGGAGACCCAGTACTTC. It yields the protein CATSDPTLVGETQYF.

Concerning this clonotype itself: The junction departs from the called germline gene at one end, perhaps through a read error. The rearrangement links TRBV10-3 to TRBJ2-5; D not resolved. There are 17 residues in the CDR3. Germline lookup yields CDR1 ENHRY and CDR2 SYGVKD. CDR3 sequence (DNA): TGTGCCGTCAGTGGCTCCCCAGTGGCGATTGCGTGGGAGACCCAGTACTTC. Its translation: CAVSGSPVAIAWETQYF.

The rearrangement links TRBV7-2 to TRBJ1-2; 7 nucleotides line up with TRBD1. The CDR3 consists of 14 residues. CDR1 is SGHTA, CDR2 FQGNSA, per germline. Trimming cost V 4 bases and J 3 bases; bases outside gene matches: 5. CDR3: CASSSRTGYYGYTF. CDR3 DNA sequence: TGTGCCAGCAGCTCTCGGACAGGCTACTATGGCTACACCTTC.

At least ten counts were recorded for this clonotype. The chain recombines TRBV4-1 with TRBJ1-3; D not resolved. This CDR3 has 17 amino acids. Trimming left V 0 bases short and J 0 bases short, with 12 bases between. Germline V gives CDR1 MGHRA, CDR2 YSYEKL. The CDR3 reads CASSQEYRSSSGNTIYF. The CDR3 DNA reads as TGCGCCAGCAGCCAAGAATATAGGAGTAGCTCTGGAAACACCATATATTTT.

This clonotype was recorded many times. J is TRBJ2-7 and V is TRBV19, with D hard to call. The CDR3 runs to 14 residues. Germline CDR1 is LNHDA and CDR2 is SQIVND (reference sequence). Trimming shortened V by 4 bases and J by 2 bases, and 12 bases separated the two germline ends. The CDR3 DNA reads as TGTGCCAGTAGTACCAGATCAGGAACCTACGAGCAGTACTTC. Translation: CASSTRSGTYEQYF.

This clonotype has a count of ten or more. The chain recombines TRBV29-1 with TRBJ1-2; possible D gene TRBD1, 5 bases. V shed 4 bases and J shed 2 bases, with 29 bases lying between them. Germline V gene sequence: CDR1 SQVTM, CDR2 ANQGSEA. The CDR3 length is 19 residues. CDR3 sequence reads: CSVASDWDGVRSGNYGYTF. CDR3 bases: TGCAGCGTTGCTTCCGACTGGGACGGGGTGCGTTCCGGCAACTATGGCTACACCTTC.

In this sample, this clonotype turned up once. The chain carries TRBV2 and TRBJ2-5; 12 bases line up with TRBD2. The CDR3 consists of 13 residues. V was pared by 8 bases and J by 3 bases, with 1 base of the junction left unmatched. Germline V gives CDR1 SNHLY, CDR2 FYNNEI. The chain's CDR3 is CASGLAGKETQYF. The CDR3 region has the DNA TGTGCCAGCGGACTAGCGGGAAAAGAGACCCAGTACTTC.

The gene calls are TRBV3-1 and TRBJ2-7; D gene unclear. The length of the CDR3 is 15 residues. Germline assignment: CDR1 LGHDT and CDR2 YNNKEL (reference sequence). V was trimmed by 0 bases and J by 3 bases, leaving 12 bases between them. CDR3 DNA sequence: TGTGCCAGCAGCCAAGACCCGGGTAAAAGCTACGAGCAGTACTTC. It translates to CASSQDPGKSYEQYF.

This clonotype appeared many times. The CDR3 DNA reads as TGTGCCAGCATGTACAGGGGATCCTCTGGGGCCAACGTCCTGACTTTC. As protein: CASMYRGSSGANVLTF. The rearrangement joins TRBV5-4 to TRBJ2-6, with 7 bases that match TRBD1. Germline loops: CDR1 SGHNT, CDR2 YYREEE (reference sequence). J lost 0 bases, V lost 6 bases, and 6 bases had no gene match. The CDR3 extends over 16 amino acids.

This clonotype was counted only a few times. V is TRBV9 and J is TRBJ1-1; 9 nucleotides match TRBD1. This CDR3 spans 18 amino acids. Germline values: CDR1 SGDLS, CDR2 YYNGEE. Trimming took 4 bases from V and 5 from J; bases not matched to a gene: 18. The CDR3 loop is CASSQNQPGQGGWTEAFF. The DNA of the CDR3 is TGTGCCAGCAGCCAGAACCAACCGGGACAGGGAGGCTGGACTGAAGCTTTCTTT.

Notes on this clonotype: The CDR3 does not close with the conserved phenylalanine or tryptophan, likely indicating a read error. Because the CDR3's place on the DNA is in doubt, the DNA is left out and the CDR3 is given as listed by TCRdb. This chain uses TRBV24-1 with TRBJ2-1; no DNA check was done on the table's D call, TRBD1. The CDR3 is 16 residues long, counting both termini. Germline V CDR1 and CDR2: KGHDR, SFDVKD. The CDR3 reads CATSGNRVGGTMKRSS.

This clonotype was picked up many times. The chain carries TRBV2 and TRBJ1-4; 8 bases line up with TRBD1. The CDR3 has 14 amino acids. From germline, CDR1 is SNHLY and CDR2 FYNNEI. V was pared by 6 bases and J by 6 bases, with 6 bases of the junction left unmatched. The CDR3 bases are TGTGCCAGCAGCGAGAAGACAGGGGATGAAAAACTGTTTTTT. Its translation: CASSEKTGDEKLFF. Complete variable domain (other parts from reference TRBV2 and TRBJ1-4): EPEVTQTPSHQVTQMGQEVILRCVPISNHLYFYWYRQILGQKVEFLVSFYNNEISEKSEIFDDQFSVERPDGSNFTLKIRSTKLEDSAMYFCASSEKTGDEKLFFGSGTQLSVL.

This clonotype showed up many times. V is TRBV5-1 and J is TRBJ2-7, with no clear D. CDR3 length: 15 amino acids. V was clipped by 0 bases and J by 4 bases, with 14 bases between them. In germline, CDR1 is SGHRS, CDR2 YFSETQ. CDR3 loop: CASSLGAQNLYEQYF. The DNA for the CDR3 is TGCGCCAGCAGCTTGGGGGCGCAGAACCTTTACGAGCAGTACTTC. The full variable domain, rest sourced from reference TRBV5-1 and TRBJ2-7, is KAGVTQTPRYLIKTRGQQVTLSCSPISGHRSVSWYQQTPGQGLQFLFEYFSETQRNKGNFPGRFSGRQFSNSRSEMNVSTLELGDSALYLCASSLGAQNLYEQYFGPGTRLTVT.

Note on this clonotype: A much larger clonotype is one base distant, so this may be a read error. The chain carries TRBV7-8 and TRBJ2-1; no definite D call. CDR3 size: 13 residues. The germline V gene encodes CDR1 SGHVS and CDR2 FQNEAQ. CDR3 bases: TGTGCCGGCAGCCTCCCCACTGCGGTTGAGCAGTTCTTC. Translated, it gives CAGSLPTAVEQFF. The whole variable domain, remainder taken from reference TRBV7-8 and TRBJ2-1, is GAGVSQSPRYKVAKRGQDVALRCDPISGHVSLFWYQQALGQGPEFLTYFQNEAQLDKSGLPSDRFFAERPEGSVSTLKIQRTQQEDSAVYLCAGSLPTAVEQFFGPGTRLTVL.

Of note for this clonotype: This may arise from a read error, as a much more abundant clone is one base away. The chain links TRBV12-5 to TRBJ2-2; D assignment may be TRBD1 or TRBD2 (5 bases each). The CDR3 runs to 14 residues. Germline V CDR1 and CDR2: LGHNT, FRNRAP. The V end was cut by 6 bases, the J end by 7 bases, with 15 bases between. In DNA form, the CDR3 reads TGTGCTAGTGGGAACGGGGCGCGAGGCGGGGAGCTGTTTTTT. Translated: CASGNGARGGELFF.

This clonotype was observed at least ten times. V and J are TRBV13 and TRBJ2-7; weak D call: TRBD2 (6 bases). V lost 3 bases and J lost 3, with 15 bases in between. The germline gives CDR1 PRHDT, CDR2 FYEKMQ (reference sequence). There are 15 residues in the CDR3. CDR3 DNA: TGTGCCAGCAGCTTCGGAGGGAGGACCCACTACGAGCAGTACTTC. Translating it yields CASSFGGRTHYEQYF.

There are a few counts of this clonotype. The gene calls are TRBV3-1 and TRBJ2-1, with 9 bases matching TRBD2. Germline V gene sequence: CDR1 LGHDT, CDR2 YNNKEL (reference sequence). V dropped 4 bases and J dropped 12; count of bases not matched to a gene: 10. This CDR3 region has 14 residues. The CDR3 DNA follows: TGTGCCAGCAGCCGGCGCCTCCGAGCGGGAGGGCAGTTCTTC. Translating it yields CASSRRLRAGGQFF.

This clonotype was counted ten times or more. The chain carries TRBV30 and TRBJ1-5, with unresolved D. Between the trimmed V and J ends, which lost 0 bases and 3 bases, there was a span of 6 bases. Germline CDR1 reads GTSNPN; CDR2 reads SVGIG (reference sequence). This CDR3 region has 13 residues. The CDR3 region is CAWSVQFNQPQHF. The CDR3 DNA is TGTGCCTGGAGTGTACAGTTCAATCAGCCCCAGCATTTT.

In its sample, this clonotype was seen many times. The chain uses TRBV19 and TRBJ1-5, with a weak D call TRBD1 (6 bases). The germline gives CDR1 LNHDA, CDR2 SQIVND (reference sequence). Deletions cut 4 bases from V and 0 bases from J, with 19 bases between. CDR3 length: 18 residues. DNA for the CDR3: TGTGCCAGTAGTAAGGACAGTCCCGGGGTCGATAGCAATCAGCCCCAGCATTTT. It encodes CASSKDSPGVDSNQPQHF. The full variable domain, its missing parts supplied by reference TRBV19 and TRBJ1-5, is DGGITQSPKYLFRKEGQNVTLSCEQNLNHDAMYWYRQDPGQGLRLIYYSQIVNDFQKGDIAEGYSVSREKKESFPLTVTSAQKNPTAFYLCASSKDSPGVDSNQPQHFGDGTRLSIL.